The sequence of this T cell receptor (beta chain) was determined in a study of blood T cell repertoires in COVID-19. The overall study: Sources were T cells, B-cell-depleted T cells, or PBMCs; the material itself was cDNA or gDNA.

Generated by immunoSEQ multiplex PCR, the TCRdb table keeps only in-frame clones and is missing some. The table has 80,000 to 100,000 clones, about 87% seen once. There are 16 residues in the CDR3. Trimming removed 2 bases from V and 4 bases from J, with 17 bases in between. Germline V CDR1 and CDR2: MNHNS, SASEGT. This TCR was recovered from a human donor with COVID-19, enrolled during active disease. The donor label of this sample is uncertain. The chain couples TRBV6-1 to TRBJ1-2; D is ambiguous. The sequencing sample was made of peripheral blood. The CDR3 nucleotides read TGTGCCAGCAGTGAACCCTCGGCTCCGGGGAGCTATGGCTACACCTTC. Translation gives CASSEPSAPGSYGYTF.